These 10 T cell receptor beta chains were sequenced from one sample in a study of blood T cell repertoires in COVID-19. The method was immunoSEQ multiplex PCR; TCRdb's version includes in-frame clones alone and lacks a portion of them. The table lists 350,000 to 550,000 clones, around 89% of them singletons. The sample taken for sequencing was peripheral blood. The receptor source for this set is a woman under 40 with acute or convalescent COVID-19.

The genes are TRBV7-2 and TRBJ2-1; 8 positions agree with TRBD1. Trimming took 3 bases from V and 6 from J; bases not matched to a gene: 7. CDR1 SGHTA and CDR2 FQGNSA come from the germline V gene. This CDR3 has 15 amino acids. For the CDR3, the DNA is TGTGCCAGCAGCTTGAGAGGGACAGGCCGCAATGAGCAGTTCTTC. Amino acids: CASSLRGTGRNEQFF.

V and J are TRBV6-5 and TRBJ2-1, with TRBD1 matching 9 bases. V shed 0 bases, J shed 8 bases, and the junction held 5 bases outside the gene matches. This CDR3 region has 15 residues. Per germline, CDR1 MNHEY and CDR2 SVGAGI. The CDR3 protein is CASSYSGQGLYEQFF. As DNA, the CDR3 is TGTGCCAGCAGTTACTCGGGACAGGGTCTCTATGAGCAGTTCTTC.

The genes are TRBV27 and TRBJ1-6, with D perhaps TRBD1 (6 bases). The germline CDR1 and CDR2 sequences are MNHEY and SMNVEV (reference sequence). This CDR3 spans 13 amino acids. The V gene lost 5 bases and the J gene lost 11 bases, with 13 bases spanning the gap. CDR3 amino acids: CASSQGGNAPLHF. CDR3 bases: TGTGCCAGCAGTCAAGGGGGTAACGCACCCCTCCACTTT.

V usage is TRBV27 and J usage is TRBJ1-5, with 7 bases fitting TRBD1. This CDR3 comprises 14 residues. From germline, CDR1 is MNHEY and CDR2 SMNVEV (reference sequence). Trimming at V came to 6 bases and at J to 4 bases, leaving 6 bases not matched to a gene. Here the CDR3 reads CASSLGQANQPQHF. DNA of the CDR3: TGTGCCAGCAGCCTCGGACAGGCAAATCAGCCCCAGCATTTT.

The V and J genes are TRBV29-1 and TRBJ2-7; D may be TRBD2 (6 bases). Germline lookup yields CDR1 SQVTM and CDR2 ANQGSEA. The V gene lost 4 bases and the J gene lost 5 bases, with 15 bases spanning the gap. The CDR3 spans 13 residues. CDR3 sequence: CSVAGAWGDEQYF. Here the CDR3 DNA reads TGCAGCGTTGCCGGGGCCTGGGGGGACGAGCAGTACTTC.

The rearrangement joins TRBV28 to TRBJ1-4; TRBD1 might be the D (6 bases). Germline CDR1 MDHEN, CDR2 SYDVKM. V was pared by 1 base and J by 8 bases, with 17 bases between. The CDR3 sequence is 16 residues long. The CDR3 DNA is TGTGCCAGCAGTTTATCGATAGGCAGGGGTCAAGAAAAACTGTTTTTT. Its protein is CASSLSIGRGQEKLFF.

The CDR3 sequence is CAWSVGVVNTEAFF. DNA for the CDR3: TGTGCCTGGAGTGTGGGCGTGGTGAACACTGAAGCTTTCTTT. This chain connects TRBV30 to TRBJ1-1; D is unresolved. The CDR3 totals 14 residues. Trimming took 0 bases from V and 0 from J, leaving 8 bases between them. Germline V gene sequence: CDR1 GTSNPN, CDR2 SVGIG (reference sequence).

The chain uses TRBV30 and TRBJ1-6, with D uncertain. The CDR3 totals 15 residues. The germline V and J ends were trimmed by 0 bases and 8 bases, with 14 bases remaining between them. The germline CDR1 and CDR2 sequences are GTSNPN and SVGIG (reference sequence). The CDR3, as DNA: TGTGCCTGGAGTGTACGGTATGAGGGCGATTCACCCCTCCACTTT. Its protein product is CAWSVRYEGDSPLHF.

This CDR3 reads CASSLDRVYGYTF. The CDR3, as DNA: TGCGCCAGCAGCTTGGACAGGGTCTATGGCTACACCTTC. The chain links TRBV5-1 to TRBJ1-2, with D possibly being TRBD1 (6 bases). This CDR3 region has 13 residues. Germline V gives CDR1 SGHRS, CDR2 YFSETQ. V gave up 0 bases and J gave up 4 bases, with 7 bases separating them. The whole variable domain, filled in from reference TRBV5-1 and TRBJ1-2, reads KAGVTQTPRYLIKTRGQQVTLSCSPISGHRSVSWYQQTPGQGLQFLFEYFSETQRNKGNFPGRFSGRQFSNSRSEMNVSTLELGDSALYLCASSLDRVYGYTFGSGTRLTVV.

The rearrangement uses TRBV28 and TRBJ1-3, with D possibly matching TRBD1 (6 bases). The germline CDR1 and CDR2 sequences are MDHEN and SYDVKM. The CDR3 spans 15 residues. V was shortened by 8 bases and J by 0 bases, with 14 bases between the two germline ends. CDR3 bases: TGTGCCAGCGGGGGGGCGCACCGCTCTGGAAACACCATATATTTT. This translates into CASGGAHRSGNTIYF.